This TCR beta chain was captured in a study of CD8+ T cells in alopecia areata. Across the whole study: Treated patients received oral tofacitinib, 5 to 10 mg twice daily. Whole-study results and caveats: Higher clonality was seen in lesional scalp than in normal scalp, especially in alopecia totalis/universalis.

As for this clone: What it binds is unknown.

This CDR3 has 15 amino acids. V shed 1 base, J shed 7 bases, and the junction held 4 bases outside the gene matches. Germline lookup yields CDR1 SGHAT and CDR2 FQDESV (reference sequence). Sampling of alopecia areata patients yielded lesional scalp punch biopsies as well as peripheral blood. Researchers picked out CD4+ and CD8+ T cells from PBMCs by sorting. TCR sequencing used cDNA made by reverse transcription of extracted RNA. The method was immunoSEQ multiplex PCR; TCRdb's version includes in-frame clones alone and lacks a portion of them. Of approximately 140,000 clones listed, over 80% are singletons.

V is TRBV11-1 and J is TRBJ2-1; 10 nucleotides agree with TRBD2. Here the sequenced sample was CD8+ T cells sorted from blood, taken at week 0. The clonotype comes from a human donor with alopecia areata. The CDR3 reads CASSLGVAGGNEQFF. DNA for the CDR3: TGTGCCAGCAGCTTAGGAGTAGCGGGGGGAAATGAGCAGTTCTTC.